This TCR beta chain appears in the sequencing data of a study of T-cell reconstitution after alpha-beta-depleted transplantation in children. This clonotype was found a few times. A library of TCRbeta sequences, prepared with unique molecular identifiers, was generated. TCRdb reprocessed the PCR reads with MiXCR, giving one entry per CDR3 protein. The sample lists about 610,000 distinct CDR3 sequences, 10% occurring once. This clonotype was sampled from a human donor who donated a stem cell graft to a child with acute myeloid leukemia. The sample consisted of PBMCs from the stem cell graft donor, taken from the stem cell graft.

DNA of the CDR3: TGTGCCAGCAGCTCCGAAGTACTAGCGGGAGAGCACAATGAGCAGTTCTTC. This sequence encodes CASSSEVLAGEHNEQFF. The rearrangement uses TRBV21-1 and TRBJ2-1; the table names TRBD2, a call not compared with the DNA. TRBV21-1 is tagged as a pseudogene. This CDR3 spans 17 amino acids.